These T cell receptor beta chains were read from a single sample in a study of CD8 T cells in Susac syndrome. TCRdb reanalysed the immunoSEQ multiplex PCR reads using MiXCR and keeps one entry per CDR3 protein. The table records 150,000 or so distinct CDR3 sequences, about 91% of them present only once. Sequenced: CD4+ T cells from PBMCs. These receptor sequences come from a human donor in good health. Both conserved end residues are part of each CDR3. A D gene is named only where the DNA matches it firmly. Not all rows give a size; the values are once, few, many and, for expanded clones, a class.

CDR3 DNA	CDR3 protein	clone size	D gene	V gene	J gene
TGTGCCAGCAGTAATTACAATGAGCAGTTCTTC	CASSNYNEQFF	few	-	TRBV7-9	TRBJ2-1
TGCAGCGTAGGACTAGCGGGAGTTGAGCAGTTCTTC	CSVGLAGVEQFF	-	TRBD2	TRBV29-1	TRBJ2-1
TGTGCCAGCAGCGGTACAGGAACCACCTACGAGCAGTACTTC	CASSGTGTTYEQYF	-	-	TRBV9	TRBJ2-7
TGCAGCGTGGGGACTAGCGGGAGTTGGGAGACCCAGTACTTC	CSVGTSGSWETQYF	once	TRBD2	TRBV29-1	TRBJ2-5
TGTGCCAGTGGCCCGATGACAGGCCATAGCAATCAGCCCCAGCATTTT	CASGPMTGHSNQPQHF	-	-	TRBV19	TRBJ1-5
TGTGCCAGCAGCGAGACTGAGAACACTGAAGCTTTCTTT	CASSETENTEAFF	-	-	TRBV2	TRBJ1-1
TGCGCCAGCAGCTTCAGCGGGAGCCCCACCGGGGAGCTGTTTTTT	CASSFSGSPTGELFF	-	TRBD2	TRBV5-1	TRBJ2-2
TGTGCCAGCAGCTCACCGACAGGAGCAAGCAATCAGCCCCAGCATTTT	CASSSPTGASNQPQHF	-	-	TRBV5-4	TRBJ1-5
TGCAGCGTTGAAGTCGTCCCCTGGTCTTTCTTT	CSVEVVPWSFF	-	-	TRBV29-1	TRBJ1-1
TGTGCCAGCAGTGGACAGATGAACACTGAAGCTTTCTTT	CASSGQMNTEAFF	-	-	TRBV12-3/TRBV12-4	TRBJ1-1
TGCGCCAGCAGCTCCCCTGACGCGAGCTCCTACAATGAGCAGTTCTTC	CASSSPDASSYNEQFF	-	-	TRBV5-1	TRBJ2-1
TGTGCCACTAGACACGAGGAGAACACTGAAGCTTTCTTT	CATRHEENTEAFF	-	-	TRBV2	TRBJ1-1
TGTGCCAGTAGTTCAACCGGGACAGTACACTCCGAGCAGTACTTC	CASSSTGTVHSEQYF	-	TRBD1	TRBV19	TRBJ2-7
TGTGCCAGCAGTCTCCCTCAAGGTAGCGGGATTTACAATGAGCAGTTCTTC	CASSLPQGSGIYNEQFF	few	TRBD2	TRBV28	TRBJ2-1
TGTGCCAGCAGAGACGCGAGCGGTAGTATGACAGATACGCAGTATTTT	CASRDASGSMTDTQYF	-	-	TRBV6-2/TRBV6-3	TRBJ2-3
TGTGCCAGCAGTTTACGCAGACGACTCAACACCGGAGAGCTGTTTTTT	CASSLRRRLNTGELFF	-	-	TRBV12-3/TRBV12-4	TRBJ2-2
TGTGCCAGCTCACCAGGGCGGGGCAAGTACGAGCAGTACTTC	CASSPGRGKYEQYF	-	-	TRBV18	TRBJ2-7
TGTGCCAGCAGCAGTGGGTCTACCGAGCAGTACTTC	CASSSGSTEQYF	-	-	TRBV28	TRBJ2-7
TGCAGTGCGCCGTATGACTACGAGCAGTACTTC	CSAPYDYEQYF	-	-	TRBV20-1	TRBJ2-7
TGTGCCAGCAGCTTAGCGGTGGGAGAGACCCAGTACTTC	CASSLAVGETQYF	-	-	TRBV7-6	TRBJ2-5
TGTGCCAGCAGCCAAGGTGGTGGGAACACTGAAGTTTTCTTT	CASSQGGGNTEVFF	-	-	TRBV3-1	TRBJ1-1
TGTGCCTGGAGTACGGGACCTTATAATTCACCCCTCCACTTT	CAWSTGPYNSPLHF	-	-	TRBV30	TRBJ1-6
TGCGCCAGCAGCCAAGATGGGGCAGGACTTACCTACAGGGGAGGCTACACCTTC	CASSQDGAGLTYRGGYTF	-	TRBD1	TRBV4-3	TRBJ1-2
TGCGCCAGCAGCCGCCTCCTGGTCCCGGGGTCAGATACGCAGTATTTT	CASSRLLVPGSDTQYF	-	-	TRBV4-3	TRBJ2-3